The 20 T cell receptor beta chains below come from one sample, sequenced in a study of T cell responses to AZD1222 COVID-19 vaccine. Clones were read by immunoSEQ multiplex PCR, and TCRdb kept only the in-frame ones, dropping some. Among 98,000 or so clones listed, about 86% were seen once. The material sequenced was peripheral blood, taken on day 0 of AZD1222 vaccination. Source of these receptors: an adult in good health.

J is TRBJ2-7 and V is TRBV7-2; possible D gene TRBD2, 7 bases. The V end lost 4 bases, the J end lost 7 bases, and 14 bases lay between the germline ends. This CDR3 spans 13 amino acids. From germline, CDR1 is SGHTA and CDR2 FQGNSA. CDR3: CASSSGGTPEQYF. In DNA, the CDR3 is TGTGCCAGCAGCTCCGGGGGGACACCTGAGCAGTACTTC.

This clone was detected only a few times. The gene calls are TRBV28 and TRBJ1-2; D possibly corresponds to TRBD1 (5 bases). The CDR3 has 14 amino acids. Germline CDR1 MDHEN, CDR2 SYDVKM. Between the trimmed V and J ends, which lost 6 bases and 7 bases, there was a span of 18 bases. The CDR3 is CASSGGGGRVGYTF. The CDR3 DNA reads TGTGCCAGCAGCGGGGGAGGAGGGAGAGTTGGCTACACCTTC.

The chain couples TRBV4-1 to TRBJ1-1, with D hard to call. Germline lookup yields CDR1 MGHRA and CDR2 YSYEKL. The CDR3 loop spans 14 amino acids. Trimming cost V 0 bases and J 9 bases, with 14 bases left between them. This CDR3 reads CASSQDLVLSKAFF. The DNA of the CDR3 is TGCGCCAGCAGCCAAGATCTTGTTCTGTCTAAAGCTTTCTTT.

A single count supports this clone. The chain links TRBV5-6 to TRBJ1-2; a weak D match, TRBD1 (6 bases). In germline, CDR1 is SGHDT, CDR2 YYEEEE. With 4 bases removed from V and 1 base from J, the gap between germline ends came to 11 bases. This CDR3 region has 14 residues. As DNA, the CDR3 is TGTGCCAGCAGCCTCGAACAGGGTAACTATGGCTACACCTTC. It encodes CASSLEQGNYGYTF.

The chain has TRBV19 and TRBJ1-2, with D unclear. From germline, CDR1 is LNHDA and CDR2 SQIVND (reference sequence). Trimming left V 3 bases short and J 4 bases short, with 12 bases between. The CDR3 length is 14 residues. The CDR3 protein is CASSMNSAVYGYTF. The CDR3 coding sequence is TGTGCCAGTAGTATGAATTCTGCGGTCTATGGCTACACCTTC.

CDR3 loop: CASRQGGAYNEQFF. The CDR3 DNA reads as TGTGCCAGCCGTCAGGGGGGCGCCTACAATGAGCAGTTCTTC. V and J are TRBV28 and TRBJ2-1; perhaps TRBD1 as D (7 bases). V was trimmed by 8 bases and J by 2 bases, leaving 13 bases between them. This CDR3 comprises 14 residues. Per the germline V gene, CDR1 is MDHEN and CDR2 is SYDVKM.

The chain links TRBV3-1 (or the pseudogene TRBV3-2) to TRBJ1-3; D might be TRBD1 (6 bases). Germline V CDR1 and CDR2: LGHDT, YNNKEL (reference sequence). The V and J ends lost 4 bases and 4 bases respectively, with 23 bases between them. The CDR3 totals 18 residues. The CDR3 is CASSPTGWQDGAGNTIYF. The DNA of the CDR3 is TGTGCCAGCAGCCCTACAGGGTGGCAAGATGGCGCGGGAAACACCATATATTTT.

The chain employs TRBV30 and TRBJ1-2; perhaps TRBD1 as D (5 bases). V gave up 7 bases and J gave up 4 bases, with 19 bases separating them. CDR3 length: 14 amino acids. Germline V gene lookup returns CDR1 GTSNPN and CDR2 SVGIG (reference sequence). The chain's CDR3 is CAYEGQASIYGYTF. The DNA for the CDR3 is TGTGCCTACGAGGGGCAGGCTTCTATCTATGGCTACACCTTC.

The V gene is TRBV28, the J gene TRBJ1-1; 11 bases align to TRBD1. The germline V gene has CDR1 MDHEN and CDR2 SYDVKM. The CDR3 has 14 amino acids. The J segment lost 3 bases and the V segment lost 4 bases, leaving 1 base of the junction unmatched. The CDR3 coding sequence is TGTGCCAGCAGTTCGGGACAGGGGGACACTGAAGCTTTCTTT. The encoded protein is CASSSGQGDTEAFF.

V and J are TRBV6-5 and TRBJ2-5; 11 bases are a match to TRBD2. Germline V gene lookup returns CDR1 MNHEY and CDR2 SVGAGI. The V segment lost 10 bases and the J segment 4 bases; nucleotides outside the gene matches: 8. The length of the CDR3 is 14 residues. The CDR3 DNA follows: TGTGCCACCCTACTAGCGGGGGTTGGAGAGACCCAGTACTTC. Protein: CATLLAGVGETQYF.

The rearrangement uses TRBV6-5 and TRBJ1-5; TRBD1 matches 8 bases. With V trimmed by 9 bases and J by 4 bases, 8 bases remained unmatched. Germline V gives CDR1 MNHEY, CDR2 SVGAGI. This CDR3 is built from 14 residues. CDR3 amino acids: CAREPGTGNQPQHF. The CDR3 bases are TGTGCCAGGGAACCCGGGACAGGTAATCAGCCCCAGCATTTT.

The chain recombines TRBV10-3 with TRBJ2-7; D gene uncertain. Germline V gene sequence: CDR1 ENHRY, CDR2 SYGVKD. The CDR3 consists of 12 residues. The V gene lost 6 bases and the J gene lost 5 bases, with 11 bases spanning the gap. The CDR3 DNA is TGTGCCATCAGCAGAGAGTCGAACGAGCAGTACTTC. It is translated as CAISRESNEQYF.

CDR3: CASTRGTSRQGGYGYTF. Here the CDR3 DNA reads TGTGCCAGTACACGCGGGACGTCGAGACAGGGAGGGTATGGCTACACCTTC. This rearrangement joins TRBV19 to TRBJ1-2, with 7 bases matching TRBD1. V was clipped by 7 bases and J by 5 bases; unmatched bases: 19. Germline loops: CDR1 LNHDA, CDR2 SQIVND (reference sequence). The CDR3 is made up of 17 amino acids. Based on the CDR3 plus reference TRBV19 and TRBJ1-2, the full variable domain is DGGITQSPKYLFRKEGQNVTLSCEQNLNHDAMYWYRQDPGQGLRLIYYSQIVNDFQKGDIAEGYSVSREKKESFPLTVTSAQKNPTAFYLCASTRGTSRQGGYGYTFGSGTRLTVV.

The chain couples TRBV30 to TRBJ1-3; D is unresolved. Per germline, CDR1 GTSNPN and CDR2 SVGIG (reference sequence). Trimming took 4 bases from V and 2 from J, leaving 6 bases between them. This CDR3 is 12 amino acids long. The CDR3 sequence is CAWKKAGNTIYF. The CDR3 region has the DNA TGTGCCTGGAAAAAGGCTGGAAACACCATATATTTT.

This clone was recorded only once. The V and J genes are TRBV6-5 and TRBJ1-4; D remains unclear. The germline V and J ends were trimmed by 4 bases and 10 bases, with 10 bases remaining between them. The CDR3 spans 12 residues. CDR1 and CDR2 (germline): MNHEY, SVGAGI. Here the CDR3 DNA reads TGTGCCAGCAGTTCCCGGGAGGGAAAACTGTTTTTT. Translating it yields CASSSREGKLFF.

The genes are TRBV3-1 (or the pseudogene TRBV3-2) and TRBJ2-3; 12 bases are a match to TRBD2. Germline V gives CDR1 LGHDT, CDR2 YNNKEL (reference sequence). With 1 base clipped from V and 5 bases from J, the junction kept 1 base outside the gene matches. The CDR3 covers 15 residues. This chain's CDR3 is CASSQASGGGDTQYF. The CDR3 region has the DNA TGTGCCAGCAGCCAAGCTAGCGGGGGGGGAGATACGCAGTATTTT.

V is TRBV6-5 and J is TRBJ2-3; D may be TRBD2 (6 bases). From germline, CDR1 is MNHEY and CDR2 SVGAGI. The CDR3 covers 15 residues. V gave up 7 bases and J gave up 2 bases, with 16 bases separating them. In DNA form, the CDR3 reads TGTGCCAGCACCCACTCCGGGGGACCCACAGATACGCAGTATTTT. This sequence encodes CASTHSGGPTDTQYF.

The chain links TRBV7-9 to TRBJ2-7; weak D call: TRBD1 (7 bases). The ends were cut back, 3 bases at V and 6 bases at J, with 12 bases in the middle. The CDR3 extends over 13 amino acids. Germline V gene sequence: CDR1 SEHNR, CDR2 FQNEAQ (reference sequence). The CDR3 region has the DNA TGTGCCAGCAGCTTGGAGGGGGCAGGCGAGCAGTACTTC. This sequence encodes CASSLEGAGEQYF.

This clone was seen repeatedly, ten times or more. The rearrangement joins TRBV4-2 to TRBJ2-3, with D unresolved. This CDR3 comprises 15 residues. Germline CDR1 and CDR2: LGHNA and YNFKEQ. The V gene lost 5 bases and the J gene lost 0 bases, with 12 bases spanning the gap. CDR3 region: CASSLKDPSTDTQYF. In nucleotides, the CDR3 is TGTGCCAGCAGCTTGAAGGACCCAAGCACAGATACGCAGTATTTT.

The CDR3 protein is CASSLGERGEQFF. The CDR3 coding sequence is TGTGCCAGCAGCTTGGGGGAGAGAGGTGAGCAGTTCTTC. The chain links TRBV5-6 to TRBJ2-1, with D possibly being TRBD2 (5 bases). The CDR3 sequence is 13 residues long. CDR1 is SGHDT and CDR2 is YYEEEE in the germline V gene. V dropped 0 bases and J dropped 9 bases, with 10 bases sitting between them.